This T cell receptor beta chain stems from a study of vaccination and CD4 T cells after COVID-19 (dated by TCRdb to 2021 to 2024). Regarding the complete study: In the convalescent cohort there were six males and four females, among whom were two Hispanic individuals, seven Caucasians, two Asians and one multiracial person. Overlapping spike peptide pools from SARS-CoV-2 and from the common cold coronaviruses HCoV-NL63, HCoV-OC43 and HCoV-229E were used as culture stimuli. In an earlier paper using these donors, memory CD4+ T cell crossreactivity between SARS-CoV-2 and common cold coronavirus spike proteins was assessed at the TCR clonotype level. In 10 COVID-19 convalescent patients and a few infection-naive healthy vaccine recipients, researchers compared the spike-specific CD4+ TCR repertoire from before mRNA vaccination with the repertoire from after. Participants got two doses of the Pfizer-BioNTech BNT162b2 vaccine (n=8) or two doses of the Moderna mRNA-1273 vaccine (n=2). Post-COVID blood samples were collected from convalescent patients a median of around 96 days after diagnosis, with a range of roughly 30 to 170 days. As controls, cultures received a CEFX viral epitope pool (the positive control), an HIV-1 Nef peptide pool (the negative control), or no peptide at all. The time from the second vaccine dose to post-vaccine blood sampling had a median of roughly 70 days and ranged from about 14 to 241 days. The paper's findings and limits, for the study overall: Only a relatively small number of convalescent patients were included in the study, and early timepoints following natural infection were not analyzed. The median count of SARS-CoV-2-reactive clonotypes went up from around 20 after infection to a few dozen after vaccination, although the change was not significant. Among the post-vaccine SARS-CoV-2-reactive clones in convalescent patients, a median approximately 86% showed up only after vaccination, which suggests vaccine-specific priming. Nearly all vaccine-specific clones in convalescent patients (304 of 307) were mono-reactive for SARS-CoV-2 spike rather than cross-reactive with common cold coronaviruses.

Reading from cysteine to phenylalanine, the CDR3 counts 13 amino acids. Left in the record is the CDR3 DNA by itself, 39 bases read in frame from the first base. V lost 3 bases and J lost 5 bases; the stretch between them is 13 bases long. For CDR1 and CDR2, the germline V gene (reference sequence) lists DFQATT and SNEGSKA. This clonotype was seen a few times. The target of this receptor is not known. No much larger clonotype is one base removed from it; base qualities were not supplied. Taken with the paper, the label for treatment or condition translates to: roughly 10-day PBMC culture with coronavirus spike peptide pools or control peptides (ViraFEST assay). CD4+ T cells from unexposed donors were collected before the COVID-19 pandemic (2011-2018). The ViraFEST assay was used in the study, in which antigen-specific T cells were expanded with peptide pools and expanded clonotypes were subsequently identified by TCR sequencing. Fewer than 2.5 million PBMCs per well were cultured in IMDM with approximately 4.9% human AB serum and about 9.7 IU/ml IL-2, plus 10 ug/ml peptide pools. On days 3 and 7, half of the culture medium was replaced with fresh IL-2-containing medium. After approximately 10 days of culture, CD4+ T cells were isolated by negative selection using the EasySep CD4+ T cell isolation kit. As cell number allowed, CD4+ T cells from unexposed donors were tested for reactivity to SARS-CoV-2 S and N and to four common cold coronavirus spike pools. Ficoll-Paque Plus gradient centrifugation was used to isolate PBMCs from whole blood, and the isolated PBMCs were then either used fresh or cryopreserved at -140C. In general, triplicate wells were set up for every culture condition. Leukapheresis product for the unexposed donors was bought commercially.

The library was prepared using PCR. DNA from cultured CD4+ T cells was subjected to TCR sequencing with the Oncomine TCR Beta short-read assay at the Johns Hopkins FTIC core. The QIAamp micro DNA kit was used to extract genomic DNA from the cultured CD4+ T cells. Oncomine TCR Beta libraries from cultured CD4+ T cells were pooled with unique dual indexes and sequenced on an Illumina iSeq 100. In the paper's pipeline: Non-productive sequences were filtered out, and CDR3s that did not start with C, did not end with F or W, or were shorter than 7 amino acids were discarded. Antigen-specific clonotypes were identified using the MANAFEST web application through comparison of peptide-stimulated wells with reference and other culture wells. For a clone to be called positive, the clone needed an FDR below 0.05, an odds ratio above 5, and a productive frequency above 0.1% in at least two of three replicate wells. Clonotypes that were significantly expanded in both SARS-CoV-2 spike wells and at least one common cold coronavirus spike condition were defined as cross-reactive. Levenshtein distances (stringdist) and unrooted phylogenetic trees (ape) in R version 3.6.1 were used to assess CDR3 homology. TCRdb cleaned the public reads at Q25 with fastp, built clones with MiXCR and kept in-frame beta chains. Entries are consolidated by CDR3 protein sequence, retaining the most common genes and DNA. TCRdb, not the authors, supplied the V and J calls. Present in this sample are roughly 7,400 distinct CDR3 sequences, roughly a third of which were seen just once. The ten most abundant clones make up about 26% of the sample.

This sequence was found in a human donor in good health. The sequence is built from TRBV20-1 and TRBJ2-5; the best D guess is TRBD2, with 7 bases matching. Material for sequencing was CD4+ T cells from blood, cultured in vitro. The CDR3 reads CSASEGGLETQYF. In nucleotide form, the sequence is TGCAGTGCTAGTGAGGGGGGGCTCGAGACCCAGTACTTC.